A selection of T cell receptor beta chains follows, all from one sample in a study of T cell changes during pregnancy in multiple sclerosis. Some clones are missing from TCRdb's copy, which holds only in-frame ones; the method was immunoSEQ multiplex PCR. Here the sample spans 70,000 to 95,000 clones, approximately 92% being singletons. The source material was peripheral blood, sampled in the first trimester of pregnancy. The receptors were sampled from a female donor with multiple sclerosis, enrolled in a pregnancy study. The CDR3 runs from the conserved cysteine through the conserved F or W. D genes are given only for firm matches. Not all rows give a size; the values are once, few, many and, for expanded clones, a class.

V gene: TRBV6-7; D gene: NA; clone size: NA; J gene: TRBJ2-1; CDR3 DNA: TGTGCCAGCAGTTACTCGATCCCAGGGAAACCCTACAATGAGCAGTTCTTC; CDR3 protein: CASSYSIPGKPYNEQFF
V gene: TRBV29-1; D gene: TRBD2; clone size: NA; J gene: TRBJ2-1; CDR3 DNA: TGCAGCTCACCCGGGGGGAGCTCCTACAATGAGCAGTTCTTC; CDR3 protein: CSSPGGSSYNEQFF
V gene: TRBV10-3; D gene: TRBD1; clone size: NA; J gene: TRBJ2-4; CDR3 DNA: TGTGCCATCAGTTCCGGGACAGGGGCTAGTTCGAAGGCCAAAAACATTCAGTACTTC; CDR3 protein: CAISSGTGASSKAKNIQYF
V gene: TRBV27; D gene: NA; clone size: NA; J gene: TRBJ1-1; CDR3 DNA: TGTGCCAGCAGTTTAATGGGGGGATTGAACACTGAAGCTTTCTTT; CDR3 protein: CASSLMGGLNTEAFF
V gene: TRBV5-6; D gene: TRBD1; clone size: once; J gene: TRBJ2-5; CDR3 DNA: TGTGCCAGCAGGTTGTTGGGTCAGGGGGAAGAGACCCAGTACTTC; CDR3 protein: CASRLLGQGEETQYF
V gene: TRBV7-3; D gene: TRBD1; clone size: NA; J gene: TRBJ1-6; CDR3 DNA: TGTGCCAGCAGCTCCGGGACAGGGGTTTCACCCCTCCACTTT; CDR3 protein: CASSSGTGVSPLHF
V gene: TRBV6-5; D gene: NA; clone size: NA; J gene: TRBJ2-7; CDR3 DNA: TGTGCCAGCCGCCTGCGGATATTAGGTGACGAGCAGTACTTC; CDR3 protein: CASRLRILGDEQYF
V gene: TRBV25-1; D gene: TRBD1; clone size: NA; J gene: TRBJ1-4; CDR3 DNA: TGTGCCAGCAGTGGTTGGGTAGACAGGGTCCGGAATGTAGGACTGTTTTTT; CDR3 protein: CASSGWVDRVRNVGLFF
V gene: TRBV5-5; D gene: NA; clone size: NA; J gene: TRBJ2-5; CDR3 DNA: TGTGCCAGCAGCTTGGATTCCTACCAAGAGACCCAGTACTTC; CDR3 protein: CASSLDSYQETQYF
V gene: TRBV6-5; D gene: NA; clone size: NA; J gene: TRBJ1-6; CDR3 DNA: TGTGCCAGCAGTTACGATTGGGGCGATTCACCCCTCCACTTT; CDR3 protein: CASSYDWGDSPLHF
V gene: TRBV9; D gene: NA; clone size: NA; J gene: TRBJ2-5; CDR3 DNA: TGTGCCAGCAGCGGAGGACAGTTGTACCAAGAGACCCAGTACTTC; CDR3 protein: CASSGGQLYQETQYF
V gene: TRBV7-2; D gene: TRBD1; clone size: NA; J gene: TRBJ2-3; CDR3 DNA: TGTGCCAGCAGCTTAGAGGACAGGGCGTCAGATACGCAGTATTTT; CDR3 protein: CASSLEDRASDTQYF
V gene: TRBV10-3; D gene: TRBD2; clone size: NA; J gene: TRBJ2-7; CDR3 DNA: TGTGCCATCAATCCGACTAGCGGGCAAACCTACGAGCAGTACTTC; CDR3 protein: CAINPTSGQTYEQYF
V gene: TRBV9; D gene: TRBD1; clone size: NA; J gene: TRBJ1-2; CDR3 DNA: TGTGCCAGCAGCACGATGGGGACAGGGCAGGGTGGCTACACCTTC; CDR3 protein: CASSTMGTGQGGYTF
V gene: TRBV9; D gene: NA; clone size: NA; J gene: TRBJ2-3; CDR3 DNA: TGTGCCAGCAGCGTAGGCGCGGGGAGCACAGATACGCAGTATTTT; CDR3 protein: CASSVGAGSTDTQYF
V gene: TRBV10-3; D gene: NA; clone size: NA; J gene: TRBJ1-2; CDR3 DNA: TGTGCCATCAGTGAAGCCAGGTTCTATGGCTACACCTTC; CDR3 protein: CAISEARFYGYTF
V gene: TRBV19; D gene: NA; clone size: once; J gene: TRBJ2-2; CDR3 DNA: TGTGCCAGTAGTTCGGACTACCGGGGCACCGGGGAGCTGTTTTTT; CDR3 protein: CASSSDYRGTGELFF
V gene: TRBV15; D gene: TRBD2; clone size: NA; J gene: TRBJ2-4; CDR3 DNA: TGTGCCACCAGCAGAGCGTGGGGTAGCGGGGGGGCATTGACTCAGTACTTC; CDR3 protein: CATSRAWGSGGALTQYF
V gene: TRBV29-1; D gene: TRBD2; clone size: NA; J gene: TRBJ2-5; CDR3 DNA: TGCAGCGTTGAAATGGGGGGGATGGGAGAGACCCAGTACTTC; CDR3 protein: CSVEMGGMGETQYF
V gene: TRBV5-1; D gene: NA; clone size: NA; J gene: TRBJ2-3; CDR3 DNA: TGCGCCAGCAGCATAGGACAGCGAGGGAGCACAGATACGCAGTATTTT; CDR3 protein: CASSIGQRGSTDTQYF
V gene: TRBV6-5; D gene: NA; clone size: NA; J gene: TRBJ2-2; CDR3 DNA: TGTGCCAGCAGTTACGCAGAGAACACCGGGGAGCTGTTTTTT; CDR3 protein: CASSYAENTGELFF
V gene: TRBV30; D gene: TRBD1; clone size: NA; J gene: TRBJ1-2; CDR3 DNA: TGTGCCTGGAGTGTGGGGACAGGGGCTTACTATGGCTACACCTTC; CDR3 protein: CAWSVGTGAYYGYTF
V gene: TRBV7-2; D gene: TRBD2; clone size: once; J gene: TRBJ2-1; CDR3 DNA: TGTGCCAGCAGCCTGGGACTAGCGGGGGAATATGAGCAGTTCTTC; CDR3 protein: CASSLGLAGEYEQFF
V gene: TRBV5-1; D gene: NA; clone size: once; J gene: TRBJ1-1; CDR3 DNA: TGCGCCAGCAGCTTAGACATATCTGAAGCTTTCTTT; CDR3 protein: CASSLDISEAFF
V gene: TRBV12-5; D gene: TRBD1; clone size: once; J gene: TRBJ2-3; CDR3 DNA: TGTGCTAGTGCCTATTCCGGGACAGCCCTCACAGATACGCAGTATTTT; CDR3 protein: CASAYSGTALTDTQYF
V gene: TRBV29-1; D gene: TRBD2; clone size: NA; J gene: TRBJ2-7; CDR3 DNA: TGCAGCGTAGCCCCGGGGGGGTACGAGCAGTACTTC; CDR3 protein: CSVAPGGYEQYF
V gene: TRBV7-3; D gene: TRBD2; clone size: NA; J gene: TRBJ2-3; CDR3 DNA: TGTGCCAGCAGTTACCTAGCGGGGGGCCTAGCAGATACGCAGTATTTT; CDR3 protein: CASSYLAGGLADTQYF
V gene: TRBV19; D gene: NA; clone size: NA; J gene: TRBJ2-3; CDR3 DNA: TGTGCCAGTAGCGAGGGCCCATACACAGATACGCAGTATTTT; CDR3 protein: CASSEGPYTDTQYF
V gene: TRBV27; D gene: TRBD1; clone size: NA; J gene: TRBJ1-2; CDR3 DNA: TGTGCCAGCAGTTTATCAGGCAGGGGGCCAAGAAATGGGGACTATGGCTACACCTTC; CDR3 protein: CASSLSGRGPRNGDYGYTF
V gene: TRBV21-1; D gene: NA; clone size: NA; J gene: TRBJ2-7; CDR3 DNA: TGTGCCAGCAATTCCAATTGTCGGCGCCGACCTAGGGAGCAGTACTTC; CDR3 protein: CASNSNCRRRPREQYF
V gene: TRBV4-1; D gene: NA; clone size: NA; J gene: TRBJ1-1; CDR3 DNA: TGCGCCAGCAGCCAAGGACTCACGGTCGGAACTGAAGCTTTCTTT; CDR3 protein: CASSQGLTVGTEAFF
V gene: TRBV12-5; D gene: NA; clone size: NA; J gene: TRBJ2-7; CDR3 DNA: TGTGCTAGTGGGCCTAACCCGTCTGAGCAGTACTTC; CDR3 protein: CASGPNPSEQYF
V gene: TRBV2; D gene: TRBD2; clone size: NA; J gene: TRBJ2-1; CDR3 DNA: TGTGCCAGCACAGGACTAGCGGTCAATGAGCAGTTCTTC; CDR3 protein: CASTGLAVNEQFF
V gene: TRBV6-1; D gene: NA; clone size: NA; J gene: TRBJ2-7; CDR3 DNA: TGTGCCGGCAGTGGGGCAGGGCACTACGAGCAGTACTTC; CDR3 protein: CAGSGAGHYEQYF
V gene: TRBV30; D gene: NA; clone size: NA; J gene: TRBJ2-7; CDR3 DNA: TGTGCCTGGAAGAACGGGTCCTACGAGCAGTACTTC; CDR3 protein: CAWKNGSYEQYF
V gene: TRBV10-1; D gene: NA; clone size: NA; J gene: TRBJ2-7; CDR3 DNA: TGCGCCAGCAGTCGTGGGCCGTTGGCAAAGCAGTACTTC; CDR3 protein: CASSRGPLAKQYF
V gene: TRBV13; D gene: TRBD2; clone size: NA; J gene: TRBJ2-1; CDR3 DNA: TGTGCCAGCAGCTCCGCAAGCGGGGGCAATGAGCAGTTCTTC; CDR3 protein: CASSSASGGNEQFF
V gene: TRBV11-2; D gene: NA; clone size: NA; J gene: TRBJ2-2; CDR3 DNA: TGTGCCAGCACCTTATTCGCCGGGGAGCTGTTTTTT; CDR3 protein: CASTLFAGELFF
V gene: TRBV6-1; D gene: NA; clone size: NA; J gene: TRBJ2-4; CDR3 DNA: TGTGCCAGCACCGAGCGGAGGGCCGTAAAAAACATTCAGTACTTC; CDR3 protein: CASTERRAVKNIQYF
V gene: TRBV18; D gene: NA; clone size: NA; J gene: TRBJ2-5; CDR3 DNA: TGTGCCAGCTCACCGCCCCTCAGCGGAGCAGAAGAGACCCAGTACTTC; CDR3 protein: CASSPPLSGAEETQYF